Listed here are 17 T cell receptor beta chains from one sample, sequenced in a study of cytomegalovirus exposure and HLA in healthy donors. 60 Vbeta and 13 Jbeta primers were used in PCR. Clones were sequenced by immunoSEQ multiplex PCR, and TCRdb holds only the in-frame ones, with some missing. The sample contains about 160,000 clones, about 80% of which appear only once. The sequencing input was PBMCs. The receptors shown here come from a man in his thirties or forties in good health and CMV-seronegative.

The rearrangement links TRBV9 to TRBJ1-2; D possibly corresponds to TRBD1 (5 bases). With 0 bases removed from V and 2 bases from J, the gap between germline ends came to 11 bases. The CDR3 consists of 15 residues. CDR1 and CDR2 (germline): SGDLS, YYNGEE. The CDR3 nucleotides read TGTGCCAGCAGCGTAGATCCAGGGCAGAACTATGGCTACACCTTC. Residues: CASSVDPGQNYGYTF. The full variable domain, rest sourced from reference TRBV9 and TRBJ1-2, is DSGVTQTPKHLITATGQRVTLRCSPRSGDLSVYWYQQSLDQGLQFLIQYYNGEERAKGNILERFSAQQFPDLHSELNLSSLELGDSALYFCASSVDPGQNYGYTFGSGTRLTVV.

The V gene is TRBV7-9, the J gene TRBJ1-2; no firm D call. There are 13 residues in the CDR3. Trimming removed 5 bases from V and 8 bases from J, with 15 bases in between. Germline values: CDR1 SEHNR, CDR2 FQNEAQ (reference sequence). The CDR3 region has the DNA TGTGCCAGCAGCAAATCGCCTACAGTCGGCTACACCTTC. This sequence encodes CASSKSPTVGYTF.

The CDR3 region has the DNA TGTGCCATCAGCACCTCGGGACTCGCAAACACCGGGGAGCTGTTTTTT. The encoded protein is CAISTSGLANTGELFF. The chain links TRBV10-3 to TRBJ2-2, with D tentatively TRBD2 (6 bases). The germline gives CDR1 ENHRY, CDR2 SYGVKD. Trimming stripped 6 bases from V and 2 bases from J, with 16 bases between. The CDR3 spans 16 residues.

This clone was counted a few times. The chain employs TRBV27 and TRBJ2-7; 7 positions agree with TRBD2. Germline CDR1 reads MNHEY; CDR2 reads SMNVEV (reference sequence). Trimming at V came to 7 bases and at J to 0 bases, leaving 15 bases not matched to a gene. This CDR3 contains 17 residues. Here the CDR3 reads CASTTLTGGRSSYEQYF. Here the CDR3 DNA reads TGTGCCAGCACGACGTTGACGGGAGGTCGGAGCTCCTACGAGCAGTACTTC.

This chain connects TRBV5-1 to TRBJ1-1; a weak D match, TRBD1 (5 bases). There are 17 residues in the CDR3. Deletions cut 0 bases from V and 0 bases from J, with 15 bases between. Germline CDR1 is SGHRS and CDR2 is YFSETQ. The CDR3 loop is CASSLAREGLMNTEAFF. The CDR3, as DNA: TGCGCCAGCAGCTTGGCCAGGGAGGGCCTAATGAACACTGAAGCTTTCTTT. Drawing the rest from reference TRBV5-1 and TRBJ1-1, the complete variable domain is KAGVTQTPRYLIKTRGQQVTLSCSPISGHRSVSWYQQTPGQGLQFLFEYFSETQRNKGNFPGRFSGRQFSNSRSEMNVSTLELGDSALYLCASSLAREGLMNTEAFFGQGTRLTVV.

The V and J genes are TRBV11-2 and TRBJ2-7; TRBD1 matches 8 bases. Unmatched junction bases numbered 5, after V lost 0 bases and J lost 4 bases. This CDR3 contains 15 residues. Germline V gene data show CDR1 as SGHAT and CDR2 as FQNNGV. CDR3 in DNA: TGTGCCAGCAGCTTAGAGACGGGACAGGCATACGAGCAGTACTTC. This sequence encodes CASSLETGQAYEQYF.

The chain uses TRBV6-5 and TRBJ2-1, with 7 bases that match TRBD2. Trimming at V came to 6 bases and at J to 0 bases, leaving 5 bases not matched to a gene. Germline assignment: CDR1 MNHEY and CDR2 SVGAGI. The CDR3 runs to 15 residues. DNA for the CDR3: TGTGCCAGCAGCGGGGGGTTAAGCTCCTACAATGAGCAGTTCTTC. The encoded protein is CASSGGLSSYNEQFF.

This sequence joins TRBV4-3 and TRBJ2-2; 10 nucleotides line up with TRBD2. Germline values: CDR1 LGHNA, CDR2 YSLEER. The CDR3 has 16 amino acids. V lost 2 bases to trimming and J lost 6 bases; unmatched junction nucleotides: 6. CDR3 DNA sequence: TGCGCCAGCAGCCAACTGACTAGCGGGTCACCCGGGGAGCTGTTTTTT. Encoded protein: CASSQLTSGSPGELFF.

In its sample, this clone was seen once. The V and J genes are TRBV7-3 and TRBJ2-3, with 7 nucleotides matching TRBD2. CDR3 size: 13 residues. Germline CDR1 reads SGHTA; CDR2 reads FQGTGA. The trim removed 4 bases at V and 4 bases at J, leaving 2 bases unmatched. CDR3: CASSSAGADTQYF. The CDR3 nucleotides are TGTGCCAGCAGCTCTGCGGGGGCAGATACGCAGTATTTT.

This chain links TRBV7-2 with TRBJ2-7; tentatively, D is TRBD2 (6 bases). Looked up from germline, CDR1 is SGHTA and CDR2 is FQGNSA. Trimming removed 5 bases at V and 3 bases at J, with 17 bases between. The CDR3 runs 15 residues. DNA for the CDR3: TGTGCCAGCAGCCTCGACGGGACGGACTACTACGAGCAGTACTTC. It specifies CASSLDGTDYYEQYF.

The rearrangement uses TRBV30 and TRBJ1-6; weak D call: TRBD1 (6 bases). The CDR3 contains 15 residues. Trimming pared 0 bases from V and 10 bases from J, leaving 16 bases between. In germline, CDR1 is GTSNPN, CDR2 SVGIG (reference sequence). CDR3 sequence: CAWSVGLGQASPLHF. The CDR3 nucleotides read TGTGCCTGGAGTGTGGGTTTGGGACAAGCGTCACCCCTCCACTTT.

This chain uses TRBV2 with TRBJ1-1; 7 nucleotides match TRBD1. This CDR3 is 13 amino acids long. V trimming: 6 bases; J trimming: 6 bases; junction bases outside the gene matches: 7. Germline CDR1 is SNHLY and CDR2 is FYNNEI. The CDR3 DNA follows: TGTGCCAGCAGGGAGACAGGGATGGCTGAAGCTTTCTTT. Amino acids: CASRETGMAEAFF.

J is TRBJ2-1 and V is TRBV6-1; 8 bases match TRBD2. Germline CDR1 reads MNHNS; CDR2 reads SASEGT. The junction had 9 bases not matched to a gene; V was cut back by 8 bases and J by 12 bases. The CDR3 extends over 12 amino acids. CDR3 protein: CASWTPREGQFF. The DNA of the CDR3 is TGTGCCAGCTGGACACCTCGGGAGGGGCAGTTCTTC.

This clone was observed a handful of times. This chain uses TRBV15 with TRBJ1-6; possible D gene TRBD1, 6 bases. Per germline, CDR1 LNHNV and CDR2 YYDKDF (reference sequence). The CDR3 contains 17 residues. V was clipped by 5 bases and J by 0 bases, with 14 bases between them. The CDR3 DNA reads TGTGCCACCAGCCGCGAATCAGGGGACTCCTATAATTCACCCCTCCACTTT. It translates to CATSRESGDSYNSPLHF.

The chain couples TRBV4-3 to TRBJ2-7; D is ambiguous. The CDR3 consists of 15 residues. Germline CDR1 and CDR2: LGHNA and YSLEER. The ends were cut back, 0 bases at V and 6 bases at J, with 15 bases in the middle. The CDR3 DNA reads TGCGCCAGCAGCCAAGATAAGGTGGTTAGCTCCGAGCAGTACTTC. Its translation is CASSQDKVVSSEQYF.

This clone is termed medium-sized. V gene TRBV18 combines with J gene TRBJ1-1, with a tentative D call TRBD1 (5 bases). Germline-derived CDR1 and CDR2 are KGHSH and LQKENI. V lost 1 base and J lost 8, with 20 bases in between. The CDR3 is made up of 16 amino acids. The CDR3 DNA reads TGTGCCAGCTCACCACTCCCGGAGGGGCGACTCGGGGAAGCTTTCTTT. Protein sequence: CASSPLPEGRLGEAFF.

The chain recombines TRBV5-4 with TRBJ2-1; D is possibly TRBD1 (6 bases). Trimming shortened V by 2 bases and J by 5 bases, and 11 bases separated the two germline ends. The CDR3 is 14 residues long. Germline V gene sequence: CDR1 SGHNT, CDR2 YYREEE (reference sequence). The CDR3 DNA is TGTGCCAGCAGCTTAGGGGGAACTAACAATGAGCAGTTCTTC. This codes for CASSLGGTNNEQFF. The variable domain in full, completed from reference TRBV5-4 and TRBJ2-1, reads ETGVTQSPTHLIKTRGQQVTLRCSSQSGHNTVSWYQQALGQGPQFIFQYYREEENGRGNFPPRFSGLQFPNYSSELNVNALELDDSALYLCASSLGGTNNEQFFGPGTRLTVL.